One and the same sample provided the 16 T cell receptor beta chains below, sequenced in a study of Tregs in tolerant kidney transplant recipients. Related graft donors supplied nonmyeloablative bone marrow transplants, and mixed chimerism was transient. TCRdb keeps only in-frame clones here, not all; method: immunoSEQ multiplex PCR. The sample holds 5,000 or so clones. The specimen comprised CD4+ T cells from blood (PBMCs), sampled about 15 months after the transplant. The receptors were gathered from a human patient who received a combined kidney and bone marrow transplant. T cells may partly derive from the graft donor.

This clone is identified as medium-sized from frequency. CDR3 bases read: TGCAGCCCCACCGGGACTAGCGGAACCATTGAG. It is translated as CSPTGTSGTIE. The complete CDR3 protein is CSPTGTSGTIEQFF. The V and J genes are TRBV20-1 and TRBJ2-1; 11 positions agree with TRBD2. The sequence runs out 3 residues before the end of the CDR3; the remainder is reconstructed from the germline J gene. CDR3 length: 14 residues. Germline loops: CDR1 DFQATT, CDR2 SNEGSKA (reference sequence).

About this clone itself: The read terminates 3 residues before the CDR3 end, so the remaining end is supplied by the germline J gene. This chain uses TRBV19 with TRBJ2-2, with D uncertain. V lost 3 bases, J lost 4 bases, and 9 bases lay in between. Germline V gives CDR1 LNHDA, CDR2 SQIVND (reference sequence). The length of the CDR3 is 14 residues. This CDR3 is CASSMVVATGELFF. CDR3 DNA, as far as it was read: TGTGCCAGTAGTATGGTGGTAGCCACCGGGGAG. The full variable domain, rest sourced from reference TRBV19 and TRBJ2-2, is DGGITQSPKYLFRKEGQNVTLSCEQNLNHDAMYWYRQDPGQGLRLIYYSQIVNDFQKGDIAEGYSVSREKKESFPLTVTSAQKNPTAFYLCASSMVVATGELFFGEGSRLTVL.

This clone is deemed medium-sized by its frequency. The CDR3 bases that were read are TGTGCCATCACCCGCGGACACCCTAACTATGGC. Amino acid sequence: CAITRGHPNYG. The full CDR3 protein is CAITRGHPNYGYTF. The genes are TRBV10-3 and TRBJ1-2; weak D call: TRBD1 (5 bases). The CDR3 end lies 3 residues beyond the end of the read and is filled in from the germline J gene. From germline, CDR1 is ENHRY and CDR2 SYGVKD. The V end was cut by 7 bases, the J end by 0 bases, with 12 bases between. The CDR3 is 14 amino acids.

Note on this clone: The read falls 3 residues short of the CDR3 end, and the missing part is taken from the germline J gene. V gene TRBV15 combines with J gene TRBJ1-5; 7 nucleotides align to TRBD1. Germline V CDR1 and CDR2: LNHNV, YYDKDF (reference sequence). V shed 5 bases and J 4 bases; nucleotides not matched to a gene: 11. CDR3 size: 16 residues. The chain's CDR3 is CATSYRMDRINQPQHF. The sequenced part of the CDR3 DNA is TGTGCCACCAGCTATAGGATGGACAGGATTAATCAGCCC. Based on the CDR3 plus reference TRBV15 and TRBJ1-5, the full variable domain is DAMVIQNPRYQVTQFGKPVTLSCSQTLNHNVMYWYQQKSSQAPKLLFHYYDKDFNNEADTPDNFQSRRPNTSFCFLDIRSPGLGDTAMYLCATSYRMDRINQPQHFGDGTRLSIL.

The covered CDR3 bases are TGCGCCAGCAGCCCTTCTAGCGGGAGGTTTGAGACC. Its translation: CASSPSSGRFET. The entire CDR3 protein is CASSPSSGRFETQYF. The chain links TRBV10-1 to TRBJ2-5; 11 bases align to TRBD2. Read data end 3 residues before the CDR3 end; the end is taken from the germline J gene. Germline values: CDR1 WNHNN, CDR2 SYGVQD (reference sequence). CDR3 length: 15 amino acids. The junction had 8 bases not matched to a gene; V was cut back by 6 bases and J by 5 bases.

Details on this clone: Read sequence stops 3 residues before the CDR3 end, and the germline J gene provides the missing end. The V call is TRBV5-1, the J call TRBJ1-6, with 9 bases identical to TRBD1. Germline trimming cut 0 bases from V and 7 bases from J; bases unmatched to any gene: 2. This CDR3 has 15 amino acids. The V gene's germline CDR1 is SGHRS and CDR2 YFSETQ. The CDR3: CASSLGQGVNSPLHF. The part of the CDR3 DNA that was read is TGCGCCAGCAGCTTGGGACAGGGGGTGAATTCACCC.

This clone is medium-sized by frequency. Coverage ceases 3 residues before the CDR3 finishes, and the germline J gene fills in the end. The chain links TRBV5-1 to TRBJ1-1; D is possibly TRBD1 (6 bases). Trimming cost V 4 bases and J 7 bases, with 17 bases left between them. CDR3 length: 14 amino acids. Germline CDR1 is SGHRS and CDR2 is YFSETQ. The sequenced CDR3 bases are TGCGCCAGCAGCCCCGATAGGGGGATTGGTGAA. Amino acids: CASSPDRGIGE. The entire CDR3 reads CASSPDRGIGEAFF.

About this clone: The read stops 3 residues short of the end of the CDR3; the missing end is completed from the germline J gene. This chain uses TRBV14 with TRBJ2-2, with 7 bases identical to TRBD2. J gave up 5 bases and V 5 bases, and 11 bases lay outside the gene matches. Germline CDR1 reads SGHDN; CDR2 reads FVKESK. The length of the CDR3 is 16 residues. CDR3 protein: CASSAPLDSGTGELFF. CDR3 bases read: TGTGCCAGCAGCGCCCCCTTGGATAGCGGGACCGGGGAG.

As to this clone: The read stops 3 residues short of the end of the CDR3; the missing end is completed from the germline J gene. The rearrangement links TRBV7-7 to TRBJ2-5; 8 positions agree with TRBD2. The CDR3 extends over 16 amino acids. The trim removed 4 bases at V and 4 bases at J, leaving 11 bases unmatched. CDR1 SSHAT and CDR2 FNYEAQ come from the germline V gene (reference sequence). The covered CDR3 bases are TGTGCCAGCAGCTCGGCCGGGGGGGCGCCCGGAGAGACC. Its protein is CASSSAGGAPGET. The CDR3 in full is CASSSAGGAPGETQYF.

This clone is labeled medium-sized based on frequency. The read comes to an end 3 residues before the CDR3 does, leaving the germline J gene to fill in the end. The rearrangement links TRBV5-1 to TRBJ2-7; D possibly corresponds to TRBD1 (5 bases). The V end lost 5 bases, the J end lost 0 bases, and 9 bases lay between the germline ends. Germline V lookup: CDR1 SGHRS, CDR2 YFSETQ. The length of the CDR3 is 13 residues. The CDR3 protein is CASRVGVSYEQYF. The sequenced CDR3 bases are TGCGCCAGCAGAGTAGGGGTCTCCTACGAG.

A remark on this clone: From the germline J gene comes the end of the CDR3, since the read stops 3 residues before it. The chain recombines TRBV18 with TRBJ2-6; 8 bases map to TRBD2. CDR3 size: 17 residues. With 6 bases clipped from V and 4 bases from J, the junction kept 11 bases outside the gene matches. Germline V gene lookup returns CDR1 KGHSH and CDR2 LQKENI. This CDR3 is CASSSPAGGRGANVLTF. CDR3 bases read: TGTGCCAGCTCCTCCCCCGCGGGGGGCAGAGGGGCCAACGTC.

The covered CDR3 bases are TGCGCCAGCAGTGAGCTGGGGGCCGGGACAGATACG. This encodes CASSELGAGTDT. The CDR3 in full is CASSELGAGTDTQYF. The J gene is TRBJ2-3, the V gene TRBV10-2; possibly TRBD1 for D (6 bases). The read comes to an end 3 residues before the CDR3 does, leaving the germline J gene to fill in the end. Trimming took off 2 bases at V and 3 bases at J, with 12 bases between the two ends. CDR3 size: 15 residues. Germline V lookup: CDR1 WSHSY, CDR2 SAAADI.

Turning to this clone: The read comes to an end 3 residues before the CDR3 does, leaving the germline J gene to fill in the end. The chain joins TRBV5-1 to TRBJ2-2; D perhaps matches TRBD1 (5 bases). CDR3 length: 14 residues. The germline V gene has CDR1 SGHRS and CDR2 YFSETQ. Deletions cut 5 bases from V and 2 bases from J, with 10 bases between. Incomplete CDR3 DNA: TGCGCCAGCAGATTAGACAGAAACACCGGGGAG. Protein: CASRLDRNTGE. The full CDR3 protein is CASRLDRNTGELFF.

This chain's CDR3 is CSVAGTGKGLSEQYF. Incomplete CDR3 DNA: TGCAGCGTCGCCGGGACAGGGAAGGGGCTAAGCGAG. The chain uses TRBV29-1 and TRBJ2-7; 9 bases are shared with TRBD1. Sequencing ends 3 residues short of the CDR3 end; the germline J gene provides the rest. Germline V gives CDR1 SQVTM, CDR2 ANQGSEA. Germline trimming cut 6 bases from V and 6 bases from J; bases unmatched to any gene: 15. CDR3 length equals 15 residues.

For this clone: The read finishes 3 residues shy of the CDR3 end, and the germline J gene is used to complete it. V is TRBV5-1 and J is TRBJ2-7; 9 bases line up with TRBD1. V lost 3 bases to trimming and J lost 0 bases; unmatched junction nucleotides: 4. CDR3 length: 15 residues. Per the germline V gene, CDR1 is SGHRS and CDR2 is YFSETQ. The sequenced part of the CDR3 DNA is TGCGCCAGCAGCTGGGGGGGACAGGGCTCCTACGAG. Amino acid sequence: CASSWGGQGSYE. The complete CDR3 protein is CASSWGGQGSYEQYF.

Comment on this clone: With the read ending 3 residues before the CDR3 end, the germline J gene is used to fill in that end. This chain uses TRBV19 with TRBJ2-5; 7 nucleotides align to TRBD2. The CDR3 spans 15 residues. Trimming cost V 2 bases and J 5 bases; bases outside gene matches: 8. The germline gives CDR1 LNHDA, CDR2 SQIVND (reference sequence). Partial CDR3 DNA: TGTGCCAGTAGTATAAGGGGAGGGGAGAGGGAGACC. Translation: CASSIRGGERET. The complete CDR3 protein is CASSIRGGERETQYF.